These 6 T cell receptor beta chains were sequenced from one sample in a study of Graves' ophthalmopathy and Graves' hyperthyroidism. Amplified TCR beta CDR3 regions were obtained using RNA transcripts as template. HTBI-primed first-round RT-PCR preceded second-round multiplex PCR. One entry per CDR3 protein, called by TCRdb with MiXCR from the multiplex PCR reads. Of about 620,000 distinct CDR3 sequences in the sample, 22% were seen once. The sample consisted of peripheral blood. These receptors came from a woman in her late teens or twenties with stable Graves' hyperthyroidism. Some clones in this sample may be carry-over from other donors' samples.

This clonotype was recorded many times. An end of the junction does not agree with germline; a read error may underlie this. The V call is TRBV7-9, the J call TRBJ1-1; D uncertain. Germline loops: CDR1 SEHNR, CDR2 FQNEAQ (reference sequence). The CDR3 length is 11 residues. The DNA for the CDR3 is TGTGCCAGCAGATTAGAAGCTGAAGCTTTCTTT. This sequence encodes CASRLEAEAFF. Looking up the rest from reference TRBV7-9 and TRBJ1-1 gives the full variable domain: DTGVSQNPRHKITKRGQNVTFRCDPISEHNRLYWYRQTLGQGPEFLTYFQNEAQLEKSRLLSDRFSAERPKGSFSTLEIQRTEQGDSAMYLCASRLEAEAFFGQGTRLTVV.

This clonotype appeared many times. V and J are TRBV6-5 and TRBJ1-2, with a tentative D call TRBD1 (6 bases). The V and J ends lost 2 bases and 0 bases respectively, with 13 bases between them. Germline V gives CDR1 MNHEY, CDR2 SVGAGI. There are 16 residues in the CDR3. CDR3 bases: TGTGCCAGCAGTTACGCAGGGGCCTTAGCTAACTATGGCTACACCTTC. Its translation is CASSYAGALANYGYTF.

This clonotype was seen once. This chain joins TRBV24-1 and TRBJ2-2; 7 positions match TRBD1. This CDR3 has 12 residues. V gave up 10 bases and J gave up 3 bases; unmatched junction bases: 1. Germline V gene data show CDR1 as KGHDR and CDR2 as SFDVKD. Here the CDR3 reads CATQGDTGELFF. In DNA, the CDR3 is TGTGCCACGCAGGGGGACACCGGGGAGCTGTTTTTT.

V gene TRBV30 combines with J gene TRBJ1-2; D gene uncertain. The CDR3 is 11 amino acids. Germline V lookup: CDR1 GTSNPN, CDR2 SVGIG (reference sequence). V was cut by 4 bases and J by 4 bases, with 7 bases left in between. The CDR3 region has the DNA TGTGCCTGGAAAGGAGGCTATGGCTACACCTTC. It is translated as CAWKGGYGYTF.

There are many counts of this clonotype. V gene TRBV12-3 or TRBV12-4 combines with J gene TRBJ1-5; D gene uncertain. This CDR3 comprises 14 residues. Trimming pared 2 bases from V and 7 bases from J, leaving 12 bases between. CDR3 DNA: TGTGCCAGCAGTTTACGAGGGCGGTGGCAGCCCCAGCATTTT. Translating it yields CASSLRGRWQPQHF.

This clonotype occurred a few times. This rearrangement joins TRBV7-9 to TRBJ2-5, with D maybe TRBD2 (5 bases). Germline V gives CDR1 SEHNR, CDR2 FQNEAQ (reference sequence). This CDR3 has 15 residues. Between the trimmed V and J ends, which lost 1 base and 2 bases, there was a span of 11 bases. The CDR3 DNA reads as TGTGCCAGCAGCTTAGGGGTAGGAGGACAAGAGACCCAGTACTTC. This encodes CASSLGVGGQETQYF.